The 23 T cell receptor beta chains below all came from one sample that was sequenced in a study of naive and memory T cell subsets. Findings and caveats of the study: Especially in CD8 cells, naive repertoires contained a few larger clonotypes, possibly CD45RA-re-expressing memory cells.

An equimolar mix of two oligonucleotides served as the beta constant-region primer for TRBC1 and TRBC2. The ligated cDNA underwent four PCR rounds using SP2 and nested alpha and beta constant-region primers. TCRdb analysed the UMI-ligation and nested PCR reads with MiXCR anew, one entry per CDR3 protein. The table has roughly 100,000 distinct CDR3 sequences, around 15% seen once. The antigens these receptors bind are not known. Material: naive CD8+ T cells from blood. These TCRs come from a human donor in good health.

The chain employs TRBV29-1 and TRBJ2-2; D uncertain. CDR3 length equals 12 residues. Trimming took off 8 bases at V and 6 bases at J, with 13 bases between the two ends. Germline CDR1 and CDR2: SQVTM and ANQGSEA. The CDR3: CSTSARAGELFF. As DNA, the CDR3 is TGCAGCACCTCGGCCCGGGCCGGGGAGCTGTTTTTT.

J is TRBJ2-6 and V is TRBV7-9; no reliable D call. V was shortened by 1 base and J by 0 bases, with 10 bases between the two germline ends. CDR3 length equals 17 residues. Germline CDR1 is SEHNR and CDR2 is FQNEAQ (reference sequence). CDR3 coding DNA: TGTGCCAGCAGCTTAGGGACGGAGAGCTCTGGGGCCAACGTCCTGACTTTC. Its protein product is CASSLGTESSGANVLTF.

This clonotype was seen only a few times. The rearrangement joins TRBV4-2 to TRBJ1-1; no reliable D call. The CDR3 loop spans 13 amino acids. CDR1 is LGHNA and CDR2 is YNFKEQ in the germline V gene. Trimming took 1 base from V and 1 from J, leaving 4 bases between them. The CDR3 DNA sequence: TGTGCCAGCAGCCAAGTTGGGAACACTGAAGCTTTCTTT. Residues: CASSQVGNTEAFF.

The rearrangement links TRBV5-4 to TRBJ2-2, with D hard to call. CDR1 SGHNT and CDR2 YYREEE come from the germline V gene (reference sequence). V lost 0 bases to trimming and J lost 6 bases, with 6 bases between them. The CDR3 runs 13 residues. The chain's CDR3 is CASSLVVAGELFF. CDR3 sequence (DNA): TGTGCCAGCAGCTTGGTAGTTGCCGGGGAGCTGTTTTTT.

This sequence joins TRBV3-1 and TRBJ2-1; 8 bases match TRBD2. In germline, CDR1 is LGHDT, CDR2 YNNKEL (reference sequence). CDR3 length: 15 residues. The trim removed 6 bases at V and 6 bases at J, leaving 10 bases unmatched. CDR3 amino acids: CASRPTSGGANEQFF. Written as DNA, the CDR3 is TGTGCCAGCAGACCTACTAGCGGAGGGGCCAATGAGCAGTTCTTC.

This chain links TRBV4-3 with TRBJ2-7, with 12 bases matching TRBD2. Germline V gene sequence: CDR1 LGHNA, CDR2 YSLEER. CDR3 length: 18 amino acids. The ends lost 0 bases at V and 2 bases at J; junction bases unmatched: 8. The CDR3 region is CASSQEGWASGRAYEQYF. DNA for the CDR3: TGCGCCAGCAGCCAAGAAGGGTGGGCTAGCGGGAGGGCCTACGAGCAGTACTTC.

V usage is TRBV28 and J usage is TRBJ2-7, with D unclear. The germline CDR1 and CDR2 sequences are MDHEN and SYDVKM. With 2 bases removed from V and 0 bases from J, the gap between germline ends came to 8 bases. The CDR3 consists of 14 residues. The DNA of the CDR3 is TGTGCCAGCAGTTTAAGACTCAGCTCCTACGAGCAGTACTTC. It translates to CASSLRLSSYEQYF.

The sample holds many counts of this clonotype. The chain is built from TRBV4-3 and TRBJ2-1; 11 nucleotides agree with TRBD2. This CDR3 has 17 amino acids. V gave up 1 base and J gave up 6 bases; unmatched junction bases: 8. The germline gives CDR1 LGHNA, CDR2 YSLEER. The CDR3 here is CASSQGVAGGPVNEQFF. CDR3 sequence (DNA): TGCGCCAGCAGCCAAGGGGTAGCGGGAGGGCCCGTCAATGAGCAGTTCTTC.

The V call is TRBV19, the J call TRBJ2-4; possibly TRBD2 for D (5 bases). The CDR3 consists of 16 residues. The germline V gene encodes CDR1 LNHDA and CDR2 SQIVND (reference sequence). V lost 4 bases and J 1 base, leaving 14 bases between the germline ends. CDR3 sequence reads: CASSTYQWEAKNIQYF. The DNA of the CDR3 is TGTGCCAGTAGTACATACCAATGGGAGGCCAAAAACATTCAGTACTTC.

This clonotype showed up just a few times. The rearrangement joins TRBV5-5 to TRBJ1-4; D gene uncertain. This CDR3 has 16 amino acids. V dropped 0 bases and J dropped 10 bases, with 19 bases sitting between them. CDR1 and CDR2 (germline): SGHKS, YYEKEE (reference sequence). CDR3 nucleotides: TGTGCCAGCAGCTTGGACGGGTCCCCTCGATGGGGAAAACTGTTTTTT. Encoded protein: CASSLDGSPRWGKLFF.

This clonotype occurred many times. This chain uses TRBV5-5 with TRBJ2-7; D remains unclear. This CDR3 is 14 amino acids long. In germline, CDR1 is SGHKS, CDR2 YYEKEE (reference sequence). The ends were cut back, 4 bases at V and 3 bases at J, with 14 bases in the middle. The CDR3 bases are TGTGCCAGCAGCCACGTGTTGGCGGACTACGAGCAGTACTTC. This gives the protein CASSHVLADYEQYF.

This clonotype was found many times. The chain joins TRBV12-5 to TRBJ2-3, with 9 bases aligning to TRBD1. Germline CDR1 LGHNT, CDR2 FRNRAP. This CDR3 has 16 amino acids. Trimming at V came to 5 bases and at J to 2 bases, leaving 8 bases not matched to a gene. The CDR3 is CASGPGTGYITDTQYF. The DNA of the CDR3 is TGTGCTAGTGGTCCCGGGACAGGGTATATCACAGATACGCAGTATTTT.

This clonotype was seen more than once but under ten times. The V and J genes are TRBV27 and TRBJ2-7, with D possibly matching TRBD1 (6 bases). V was shortened by 2 bases and J by 5 bases, with 10 bases between the two germline ends. This CDR3 spans 13 amino acids. In germline, CDR1 is MNHEY, CDR2 SMNVEV (reference sequence). The CDR3 protein is CASSLAGVDEQYF. The CDR3 DNA reads TGTGCCAGCAGTTTAGCAGGGGTCGACGAGCAGTACTTC.

V usage is TRBV29-1 and J usage is TRBJ2-5; D unclear. CDR1 and CDR2 from the germline V gene are SQVTM and ANQGSEA. The CDR3 extends over 10 amino acids. V dropped 7 bases and J dropped 5 bases, with 8 bases sitting between them. The CDR3 reads CSGRWETQYF. The CDR3 nucleotides are TGCAGCGGTCGATGGGAGACCCAGTACTTC.

This clonotype was seen many times. The chain uses TRBV2 and TRBJ1-5; weak D call: TRBD1 (5 bases). The germline CDR1 and CDR2 sequences are SNHLY and FYNNEI. CDR3 length: 12 residues. Trimming shortened V by 5 bases and J by 7 bases, and 9 bases separated the two germline ends. The CDR3 nucleotides read TGTGCCAGCAGTCAGGGTACCCAGCCCCAGCATTTT. The encoded protein is CASSQGTQPQHF.

Comment on this clonotype: The germline gene is not matched at one end of the junction; a read error may be the cause. This CDR3 is CASSAVRGRGYGDTKYF. In DNA form, the CDR3 reads TGTGCCAGCAGCGCAGTTAGGGGTCGAGGGTATGGAGATACGAAGTATTTT. The V and J genes are TRBV7-9 and TRBJ2-3; possibly TRBD1 or TRBD2 for D (5 bases each). The CDR3 covers 17 residues. Germline CDR1 is SEHNR and CDR2 is FQNEAQ (reference sequence).

In this sample, this clonotype turned up a few times. The chain employs TRBV20-1 and TRBJ1-2, with TRBD1 matching over 8 bases. Trimming at V came to 2 bases and at J to 8 bases, leaving 10 bases not matched to a gene. The germline CDR1 and CDR2 sequences are DFQATT and SNEGSKA (reference sequence). The CDR3 contains 14 residues. The CDR3 loop is CSARPIPGGQGYTF. The DNA of the CDR3 is TGCAGTGCTAGACCTATCCCAGGGGGCCAAGGCTACACCTTC.

The chain carries TRBV5-6 and TRBJ2-3, with 7 positions matching TRBD1. Trimming at V came to 0 bases and at J to 5 bases, leaving 3 bases not matched to a gene. Germline values: CDR1 SGHDT, CDR2 YYEEEE. This CDR3 spans 14 amino acids. The CDR3 region has the DNA TGTGCCAGCAGCTTGGGACAGGGTTTAGATACGCAGTATTTT. Translating it yields CASSLGQGLDTQYF.

The chain is built from TRBV3-1 and TRBJ2-3; maybe TRBD2 (5 bases). The CDR3 has 15 amino acids. The germline V gene encodes CDR1 LGHDT and CDR2 YNNKEL (reference sequence). V was trimmed by 3 bases and J by 0 bases, leaving 10 bases between them. CDR3: CASSHRGPSTDTQYF. Written as DNA, the CDR3 is TGTGCCAGCAGCCATCGGGGTCCAAGCACAGATACGCAGTATTTT.

This clonotype was detected only a few times. V gene TRBV20-1 combines with J gene TRBJ2-1; TRBD2 is a possible D gene (5 bases). This CDR3 region has 13 residues. The germline V gene encodes CDR1 DFQATT and CDR2 SNEGSKA (reference sequence). With 3 bases removed from V and 4 bases from J, the gap between germline ends came to 10 bases. CDR3 DNA: TGCAGTGCTAGTCCCCAGCGGTACAATGAGCAGTTCTTC. This encodes CSASPQRYNEQFF.

This clonotype was counted ten times or more. This sequence joins TRBV29-1 and TRBJ1-1; D possibly corresponds to TRBD1 (5 bases). Germline CDR1 SQVTM, CDR2 ANQGSEA. Deletions cut 7 bases from V and 5 bases from J, with 14 bases between. The CDR3 has 12 amino acids. The CDR3 loop is CSGGAGRTEAFF. CDR3 DNA sequence: TGCAGCGGAGGGGCCGGAAGGACTGAAGCTTTCTTT.

This clonotype was detected many times. The chain recombines TRBV12-3 or TRBV12-4 with TRBJ2-7; 7 bases line up with TRBD2. This CDR3 contains 15 residues. Germline trimming cut 7 bases from V and 3 bases from J; bases unmatched to any gene: 12. The CDR3 DNA is TGTGCCAGCACCCTCGGTCCTAGCGGAAACTACGAGCAGTACTTC. Protein: CASTLGPSGNYEQYF.

At least ten counts were recorded for this clonotype. The chain uses TRBV5-5 and TRBJ1-1, with unresolved D. V was shortened by 6 bases and J by 1 base, with 10 bases between the two germline ends. In germline, CDR1 is SGHKS, CDR2 YYEKEE (reference sequence). The CDR3 is 13 residues long. CDR3 bases: TGTGCCAGCACCTTAATCACGAACACTGAAGCTTTCTTT. Its translation is CASTLITNTEAFF.